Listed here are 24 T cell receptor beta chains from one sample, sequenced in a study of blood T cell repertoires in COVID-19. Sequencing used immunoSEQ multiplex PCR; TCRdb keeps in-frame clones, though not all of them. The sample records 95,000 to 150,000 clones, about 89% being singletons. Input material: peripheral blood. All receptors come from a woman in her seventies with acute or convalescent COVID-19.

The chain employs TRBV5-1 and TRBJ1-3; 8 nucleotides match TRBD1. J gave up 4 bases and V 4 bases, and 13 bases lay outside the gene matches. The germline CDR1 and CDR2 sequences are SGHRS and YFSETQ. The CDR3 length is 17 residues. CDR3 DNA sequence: TGCGCCAGCAGCCTACTCCCGACAGGGGCGGCCGGAAACACCATATATTTT. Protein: CASSLLPTGAAGNTIYF.

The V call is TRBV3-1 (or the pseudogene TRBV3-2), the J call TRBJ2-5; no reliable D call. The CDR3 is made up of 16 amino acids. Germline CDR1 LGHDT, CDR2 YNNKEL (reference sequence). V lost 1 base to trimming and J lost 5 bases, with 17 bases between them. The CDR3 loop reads CASSQGPQPRLETQYF. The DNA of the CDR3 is TGTGCCAGCAGCCAAGGGCCACAGCCCCGGCTGGAGACCCAGTACTTC.

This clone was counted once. The CDR3 DNA reads as TGCGCCAGCAGTTACTATAGCAATCAGCCCCAGCATTTT. Protein sequence: CASSYYSNQPQHF. V gene TRBV10-2 combines with J gene TRBJ1-5, with D hard to call. CDR3 length: 13 amino acids. Trimming took off 5 bases at V and 0 bases at J, with 5 bases between the two ends. CDR1 is WSHSY and CDR2 is SAAADI in the germline V gene.

The CDR3 bases are TGTGCCAGCAGCGGGGACATCTCCTCCTACAATGAGCAGTTCTTC. Protein sequence: CASSGDISSYNEQFF. The J gene is TRBJ2-1, the V gene TRBV9; possible D gene TRBD1, 6 bases. This CDR3 has 15 amino acids. Deletions cut 3 bases from V and 0 bases from J, with 10 bases between. From germline, CDR1 is SGDLS and CDR2 YYNGEE.

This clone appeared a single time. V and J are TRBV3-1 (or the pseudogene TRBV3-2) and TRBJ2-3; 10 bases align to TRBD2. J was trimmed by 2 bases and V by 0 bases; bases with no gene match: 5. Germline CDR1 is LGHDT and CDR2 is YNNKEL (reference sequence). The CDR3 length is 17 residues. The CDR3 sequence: CASSQDHLAGVTDTQYF. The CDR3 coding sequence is TGTGCCAGCAGCCAAGATCATCTAGCGGGGGTCACAGATACGCAGTATTTT.

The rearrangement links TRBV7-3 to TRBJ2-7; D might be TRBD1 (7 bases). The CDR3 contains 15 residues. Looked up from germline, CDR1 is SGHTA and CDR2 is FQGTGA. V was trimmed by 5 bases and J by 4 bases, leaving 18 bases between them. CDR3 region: CASSPRGGGGYEQYF. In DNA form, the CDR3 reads TGTGCCAGCAGCCCCCGCGGAGGGGGCGGGTACGAGCAGTACTTC.

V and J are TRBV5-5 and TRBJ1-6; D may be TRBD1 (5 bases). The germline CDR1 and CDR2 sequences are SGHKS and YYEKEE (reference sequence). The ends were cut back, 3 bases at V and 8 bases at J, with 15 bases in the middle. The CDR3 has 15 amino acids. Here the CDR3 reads CASSSSSRAYSPLHF. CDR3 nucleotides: TGTGCCAGCAGCTCGAGCTCCAGGGCCTATTCACCCCTCCACTTT.

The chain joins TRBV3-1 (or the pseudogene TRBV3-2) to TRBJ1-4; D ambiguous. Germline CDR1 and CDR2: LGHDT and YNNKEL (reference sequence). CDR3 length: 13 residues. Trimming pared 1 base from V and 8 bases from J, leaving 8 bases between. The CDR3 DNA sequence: TGTGCCAGCAGCCAAGTAACCCAGGAAAAACTGTTTTTT. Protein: CASSQVTQEKLFF.

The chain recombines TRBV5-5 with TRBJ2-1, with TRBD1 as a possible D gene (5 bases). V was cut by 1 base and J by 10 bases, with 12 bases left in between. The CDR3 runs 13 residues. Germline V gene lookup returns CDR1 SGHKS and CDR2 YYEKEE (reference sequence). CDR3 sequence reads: CASSLNRSPEQFF. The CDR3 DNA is TGTGCCAGCAGCTTGAACAGGAGCCCGGAGCAGTTCTTC.

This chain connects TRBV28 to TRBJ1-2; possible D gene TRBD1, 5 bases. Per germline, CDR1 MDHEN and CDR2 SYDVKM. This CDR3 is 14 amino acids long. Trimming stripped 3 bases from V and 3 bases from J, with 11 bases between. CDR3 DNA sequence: TGTGCCAGCAGTTTCCGGGGGGGTTACTATGGCTACACCTTC. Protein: CASSFRGGYYGYTF.

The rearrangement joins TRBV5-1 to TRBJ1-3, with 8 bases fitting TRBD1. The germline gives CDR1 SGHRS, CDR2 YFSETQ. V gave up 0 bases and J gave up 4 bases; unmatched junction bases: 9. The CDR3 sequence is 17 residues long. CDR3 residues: CASSLEYQGARGNTIYF. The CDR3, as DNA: TGCGCCAGCAGCTTGGAATATCAGGGGGCTAGGGGAAACACCATATATTTT.

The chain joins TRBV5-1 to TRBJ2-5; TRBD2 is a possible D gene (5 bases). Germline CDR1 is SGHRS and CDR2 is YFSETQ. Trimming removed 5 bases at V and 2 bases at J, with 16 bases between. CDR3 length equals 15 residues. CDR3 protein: CASRQMGEGQETQYF. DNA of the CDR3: TGCGCCAGCAGGCAGATGGGAGAGGGTCAAGAGACCCAGTACTTC.

The CDR3 is CASSTVEMVFEQFF. As DNA, the CDR3 is TGTGCCAGTAGTACGGTAGAAATGGTATTCGAGCAGTTCTTC. This chain joins TRBV19 and TRBJ2-1; D unresolved. This CDR3 spans 14 amino acids. Trimming took off 4 bases at V and 10 bases at J, with 17 bases between the two ends. Germline assignment: CDR1 LNHDA and CDR2 SQIVND (reference sequence). Filled out from reference TRBV19 and TRBJ2-1, the complete variable domain reads DGGITQSPKYLFRKEGQNVTLSCEQNLNHDAMYWYRQDPGQGLRLIYYSQIVNDFQKGDIAEGYSVSREKKESFPLTVTSAQKNPTAFYLCASSTVEMVFEQFFGPGTRLTVL.

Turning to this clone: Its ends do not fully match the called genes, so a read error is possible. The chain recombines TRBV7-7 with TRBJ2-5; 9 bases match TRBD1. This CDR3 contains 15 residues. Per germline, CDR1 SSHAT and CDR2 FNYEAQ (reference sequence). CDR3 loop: CASSIQTGGQETQYF. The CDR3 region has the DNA TGTGCTAGCAGCATACAGACAGGGGGGCAAGAGACCCAGTACTTC.

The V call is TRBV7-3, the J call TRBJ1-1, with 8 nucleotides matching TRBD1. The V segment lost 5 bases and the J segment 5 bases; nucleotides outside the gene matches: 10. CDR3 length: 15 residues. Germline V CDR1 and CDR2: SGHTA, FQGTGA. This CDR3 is CASSKTRGRRTEAFF. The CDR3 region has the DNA TGTGCCAGCAGCAAAACCAGGGGGCGCCGGACTGAAGCTTTCTTT.

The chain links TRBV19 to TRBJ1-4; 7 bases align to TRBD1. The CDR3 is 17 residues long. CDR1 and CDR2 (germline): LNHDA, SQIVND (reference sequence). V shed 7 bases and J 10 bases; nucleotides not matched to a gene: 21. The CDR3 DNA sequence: TGTGCCAGTACCAATTTGGGGACAGCACCCTTTGTCGGAAAACTGTTTTTT. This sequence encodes CASTNLGTAPFVGKLFF.

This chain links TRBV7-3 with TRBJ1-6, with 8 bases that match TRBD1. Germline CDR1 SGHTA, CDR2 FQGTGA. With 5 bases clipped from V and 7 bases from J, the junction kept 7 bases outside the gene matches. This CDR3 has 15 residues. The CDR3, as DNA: TGTGCCAGCAGCATGGGACAGGCTGGCAATTCACCCCTCCACTTT. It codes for CASSMGQAGNSPLHF.

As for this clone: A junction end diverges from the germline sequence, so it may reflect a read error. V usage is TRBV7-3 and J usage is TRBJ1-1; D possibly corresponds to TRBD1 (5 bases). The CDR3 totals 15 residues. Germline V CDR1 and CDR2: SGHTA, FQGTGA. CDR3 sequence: CASSSSGARHTEAFF. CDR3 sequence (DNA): TGTGCCAGCAGCTCATCTGGGGCGCGACACACCGAAGCTTTCTTT. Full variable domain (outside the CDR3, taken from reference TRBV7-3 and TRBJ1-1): GAGVSQTPSNKVTEKGKYVELRCDPISGHTALYWYRQSLGQGPEFLIYFQGTGAADDSGLPNDRFFAVRPEGSVSTLKIQRTERGDSAVYLCASSSSGARHTEAFFGQGTRLTVV.

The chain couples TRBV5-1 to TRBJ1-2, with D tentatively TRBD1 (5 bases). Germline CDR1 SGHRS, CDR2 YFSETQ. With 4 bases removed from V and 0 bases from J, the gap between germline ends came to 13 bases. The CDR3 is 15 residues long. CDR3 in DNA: TGCGCCAGCAGCGAGGGACTTCTCCCTAACTATGGCTACACCTTC. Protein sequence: CASSEGLLPNYGYTF.

This CDR3 reads CASSSGGITSGQPQHF. The CDR3 DNA sequence: TGCGCCAGCAGCTCGGGGGGGATAACCTCGGGTCAGCCCCAGCATTTT. J is TRBJ1-5 and V is TRBV5-1, with D possibly matching TRBD1 (5 bases). The germline gives CDR1 SGHRS, CDR2 YFSETQ. Trimming cost V 3 bases and J 6 bases, with 19 bases left between them. This CDR3 comprises 16 residues. The full variable domain, rest sourced from reference TRBV5-1 and TRBJ1-5, is KAGVTQTPRYLIKTRGQQVTLSCSPISGHRSVSWYQQTPGQGLQFLFEYFSETQRNKGNFPGRFSGRQFSNSRSEMNVSTLELGDSALYLCASSSGGITSGQPQHFGDGTRLSIL.

CDR3 bases: TGTGCCAGCAGTGCGCCGGGAGGGGCCGGAACTAATGAAAAACTGTTTTTT. Protein sequence: CASSAPGGAGTNEKLFF. The J gene is TRBJ1-4, the V gene TRBV28; tentative D call: TRBD1 (5 bases). CDR3 length equals 17 residues. Germline loops: CDR1 MDHEN, CDR2 SYDVKM. Trimming cost V 5 bases and J 1 base, with 17 bases left between them.

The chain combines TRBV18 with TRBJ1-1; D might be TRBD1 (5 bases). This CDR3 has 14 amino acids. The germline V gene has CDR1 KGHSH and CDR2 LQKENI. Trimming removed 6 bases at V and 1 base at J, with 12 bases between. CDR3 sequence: CASSPPGGNTEAFF. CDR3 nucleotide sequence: TGTGCCAGCTCCCCGCCCGGGGGGAACACTGAAGCTTTCTTT.

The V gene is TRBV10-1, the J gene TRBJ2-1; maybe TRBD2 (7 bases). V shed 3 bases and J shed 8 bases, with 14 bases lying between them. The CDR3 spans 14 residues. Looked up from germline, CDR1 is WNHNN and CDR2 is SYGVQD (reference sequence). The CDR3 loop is CASSDGGGRDEQFF. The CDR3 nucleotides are TGCGCCAGCAGTGACGGCGGGGGCAGGGATGAGCAGTTCTTC.

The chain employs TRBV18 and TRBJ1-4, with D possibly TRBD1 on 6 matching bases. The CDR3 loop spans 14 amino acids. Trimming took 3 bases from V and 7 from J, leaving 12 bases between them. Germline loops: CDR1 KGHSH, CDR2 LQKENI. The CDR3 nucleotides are TGTGCCAGCTCACCGGATCGGGGGGCTGAAAAACTGTTTTTT. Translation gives CASSPDRGAEKLFF.